This entry features one T cell receptor (beta chain) sequence. The length of the CDR3 is 16 residues. CDR1 is MNHEY, CDR2 SMNVEV, per germline (reference sequence). Losses at the gene ends were 4 bases for V and 4 bases for J; bases not matched to a gene: 7. The entry originates in a study of blood T cell repertoires in COVID-19. The wider study: COVID-19 samples, acute and convalescent, were from the United States, Italy and Spain. T cells, B-cell-depleted T cells, or PBMCs provided the cDNA or gDNA that served as material.

In the authors' methods: It was from reference gene primer amplification that nucleated cell counts were estimated. TCRdb's copy holds only in-frame clones and misses some; the assay was immunoSEQ multiplex PCR. The DNA gave D and trimming, while V, J and clone size come from that table. The sample has some 250,000 clones, 70% to 90% seen once; the top ten hold 0.99%. The source material was peripheral blood. This receptor was taken from a woman in her 40s who had recovered from COVID-19. The rearrangement uses TRBV27 and TRBJ2-7, with TRBD2 identical over 13 bases. The CDR3 bases are TGTGCCAGCAGTTCGCCGGGACTAGCGGGGATGTACGAGCAGTACTTC. It specifies CASSSPGLAGMYEQYF.